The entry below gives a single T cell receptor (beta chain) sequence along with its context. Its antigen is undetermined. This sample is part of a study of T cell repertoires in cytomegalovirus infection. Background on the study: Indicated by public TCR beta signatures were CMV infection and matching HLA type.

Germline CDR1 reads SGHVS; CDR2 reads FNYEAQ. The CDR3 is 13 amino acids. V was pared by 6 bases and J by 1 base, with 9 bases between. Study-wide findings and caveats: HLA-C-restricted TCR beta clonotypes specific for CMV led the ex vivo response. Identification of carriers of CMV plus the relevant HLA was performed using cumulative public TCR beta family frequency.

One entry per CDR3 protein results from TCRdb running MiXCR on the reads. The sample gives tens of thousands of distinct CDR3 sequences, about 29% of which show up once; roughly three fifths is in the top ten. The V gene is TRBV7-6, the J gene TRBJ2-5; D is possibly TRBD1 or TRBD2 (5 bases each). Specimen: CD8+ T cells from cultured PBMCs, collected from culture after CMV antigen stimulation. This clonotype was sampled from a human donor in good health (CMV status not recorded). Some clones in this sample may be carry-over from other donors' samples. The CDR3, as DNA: TGTGCCAGCAGGCCTGGGGGCCAAGAGACCCAGTACTTC. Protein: CASRPGGQETQYF. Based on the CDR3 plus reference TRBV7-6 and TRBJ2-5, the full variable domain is GAGVSQSPRYKVTKRGQDVALRCDPISGHVSLYWYRQALGQGPEFLTYFNYEAQQDKSGLPNDRFSAERPEGSISTLTIQRTEQRDSAMYRCASRPGGQETQYFGPGTRLLVL.